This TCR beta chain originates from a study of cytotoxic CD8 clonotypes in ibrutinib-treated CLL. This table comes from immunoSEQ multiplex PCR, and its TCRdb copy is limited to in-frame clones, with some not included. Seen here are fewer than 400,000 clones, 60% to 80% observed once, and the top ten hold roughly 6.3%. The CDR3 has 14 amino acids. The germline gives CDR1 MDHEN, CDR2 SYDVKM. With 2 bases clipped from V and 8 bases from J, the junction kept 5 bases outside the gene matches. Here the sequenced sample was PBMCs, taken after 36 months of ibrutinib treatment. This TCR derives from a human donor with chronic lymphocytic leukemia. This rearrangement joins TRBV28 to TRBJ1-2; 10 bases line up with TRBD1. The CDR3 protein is CASSLPGQGVGYTF. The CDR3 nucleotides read TGTGCCAGCAGTTTACCCGGACAGGGGGTGGGCTACACCTTC.